This TCR beta chain was sequenced in a study of neoadjuvant nivolumab and ipilimumab in lung cancer. About the research overall: The combination arm added day-1 ipilimumab 1 mg/kg to nivolumab 3 mg/kg on days 1, 15, 29.

The junction had 5 bases not matched to a gene; V was cut back by 3 bases and J by 3 bases. This CDR3 contains 15 residues. Germline values: CDR1 SGHTA, CDR2 FQGNSA. Profiled with immunoSEQ multiplex PCR; TCRdb holds only in-frame clones, not every one. The sample yields 40,000 to 55,000 clones, more than 85% seen once. The receptor comes from an adult with non-small cell lung cancer. Some clones in this sample may be carry-over from other donors' samples. The rearrangement joins TRBV7-2 to TRBJ2-7; TRBD1 matches 10 bases. This material consisted of blood, taken before neoadjuvant nivolumab, alone or with ipilimumab. In DNA form, the CDR3 reads TGTGCCAGCAGCTTTTCTGGGGACAGGGGCTACGAGCAGTACTTC. It specifies CASSFSGDRGYEQYF.